The 5 T cell receptor beta chains given below trace back to one sample, sequenced in a study of identical twins. TCRdb re-called the 5' RACE reads with MiXCR, one entry per CDR3 protein. The repertoire holds around 530,000 distinct CDR3 sequences, roughly 15% seen once, with 0.44% in the top ten. This sample was shared with a second study, whose subject was yellow fever vaccine responses in identical twins.

Sample: CD4+ T cells sorted from blood. Source of these receptors: a woman under 30 in good health.

The rearrangement links TRBV11-2 to TRBJ2-7; 9 nucleotides line up with TRBD1. The CDR3 is 16 residues long. Germline V gene lookup returns CDR1 SGHAT and CDR2 FQNNGV. With 1 base clipped from V and 2 bases from J, the junction kept 6 bases outside the gene matches. The CDR3 region has the DNA TGTGCCAGCAGCTTAGTGGGGACAGGGTGGGCCTACGAGCAGTACGTC. Translating gives CASSLVGTGWAYEQYV.

J is TRBJ2-1 and V is TRBV12-3 or TRBV12-4; D remains ambiguous. This CDR3 contains 15 residues. Trimming cost V 7 bases and J 8 bases, with 21 bases left between them. CDR3: CASILDQPGNDEQFF. CDR3 sequence (DNA): TGTGCCAGCATCCTAGACCAGCCGGGTAATGATGAGCAGTTCTTC.

The chain couples TRBV7-6 to TRBJ1-3; D ambiguous. The CDR3 consists of 17 residues. Trimming removed 1 base at V and 1 base at J, with 14 bases between. CDR1 SGHVS and CDR2 FNYEAQ come from the germline V gene. The DNA for the CDR3 is TGTGCCAGCAGCTTAGTGGGCACCCTCAGGTCTGGAAACACCATATATTTT. Translation gives CASSLVGTLRSGNTIYF. Drawing the rest from reference TRBV7-6 and TRBJ1-3, the complete variable domain is GAGVSQSPRYKVTKRGQDVALRCDPISGHVSLYWYRQALGQGPEFLTYFNYEAQQDKSGLPNDRFSAERPEGSISTLTIQRTEQRDSAMYRCASSLVGTLRSGNTIYFGEGSWLTVV.

This clonotype was found many times. This chain uses TRBV5-1 with TRBJ2-7; 11 nucleotides match TRBD1. The CDR3 spans 15 residues. Germline V gene lookup returns CDR1 SGHRS and CDR2 YFSETQ. Trimming removed 5 bases from V and 2 bases from J; junction bases left unmatched: 6. The CDR3 loop reads CASRIGQGATYEQYF. In nucleotides, the CDR3 is TGCGCCAGCAGAATAGGACAGGGGGCCACCTACGAGCAGTACTTC.

This clonotype has a handful of counts. The chain employs TRBV27 and TRBJ1-4; a weak D match, TRBD1 (6 bases). The V and J ends lost 6 bases and 7 bases respectively, with 18 bases between them. Germline loops: CDR1 MNHEY, CDR2 SMNVEV (reference sequence). The CDR3 covers 15 residues. The CDR3 DNA sequence: TGTGCCAGCAGACGAGAAACAGGGATTGGTGAAAAACTGTTTTTT. Translating it yields CASRRETGIGEKLFF.